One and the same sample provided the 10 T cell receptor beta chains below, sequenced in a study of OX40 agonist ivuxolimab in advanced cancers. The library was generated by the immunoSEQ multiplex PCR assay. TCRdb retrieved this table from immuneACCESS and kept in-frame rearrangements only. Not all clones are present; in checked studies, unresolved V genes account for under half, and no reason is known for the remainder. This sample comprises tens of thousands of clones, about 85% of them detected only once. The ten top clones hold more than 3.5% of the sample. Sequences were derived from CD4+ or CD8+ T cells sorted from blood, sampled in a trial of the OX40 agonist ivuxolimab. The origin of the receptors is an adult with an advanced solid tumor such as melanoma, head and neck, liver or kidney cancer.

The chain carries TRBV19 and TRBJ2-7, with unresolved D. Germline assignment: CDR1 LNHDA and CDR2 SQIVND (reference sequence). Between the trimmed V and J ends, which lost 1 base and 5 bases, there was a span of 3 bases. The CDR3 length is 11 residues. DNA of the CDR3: TGTGCCAGTAGTATAGGTCACGAGCAGTACTTC. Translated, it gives CASSIGHEQYF. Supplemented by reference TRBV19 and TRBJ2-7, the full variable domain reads DGGITQSPKYLFRKEGQNVTLSCEQNLNHDAMYWYRQDPGQGLRLIYYSQIVNDFQKGDIAEGYSVSREKKESFPLTVTSAQKNPTAFYLCASSIGHEQYFGPGTRLTVT.

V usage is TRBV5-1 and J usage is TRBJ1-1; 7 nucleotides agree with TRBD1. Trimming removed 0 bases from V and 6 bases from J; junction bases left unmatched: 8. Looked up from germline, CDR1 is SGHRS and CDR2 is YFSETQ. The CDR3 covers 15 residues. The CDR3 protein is CASSLAYRQGAEAFF. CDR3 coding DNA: TGCGCCAGCAGCTTGGCCTATCGACAGGGAGCTGAAGCTTTCTTT.

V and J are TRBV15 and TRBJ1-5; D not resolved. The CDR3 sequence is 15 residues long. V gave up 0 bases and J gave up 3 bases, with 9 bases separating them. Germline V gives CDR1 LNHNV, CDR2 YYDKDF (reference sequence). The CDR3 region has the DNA TGTGCCACCAGCAGAGATGGCCGGATCAATCAGCCCCAGCATTTT. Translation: CATSRDGRINQPQHF.

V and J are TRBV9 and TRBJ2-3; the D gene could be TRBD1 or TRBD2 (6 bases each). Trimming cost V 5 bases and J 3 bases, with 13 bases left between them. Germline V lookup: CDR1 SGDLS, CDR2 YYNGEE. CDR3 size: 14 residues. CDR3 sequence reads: CASRGASDTDTQYF. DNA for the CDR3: TGTGCCAGCAGGGGGGCTAGCGATACAGATACGCAGTATTTT.

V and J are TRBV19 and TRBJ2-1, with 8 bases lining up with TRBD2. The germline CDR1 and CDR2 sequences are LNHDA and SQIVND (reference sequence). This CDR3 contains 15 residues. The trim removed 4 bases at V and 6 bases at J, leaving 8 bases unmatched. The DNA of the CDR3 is TGTGCCAGTAGTAGGACTAGCATGCCTGGCAATGAGCAGTTCTTC. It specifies CASSRTSMPGNEQFF.

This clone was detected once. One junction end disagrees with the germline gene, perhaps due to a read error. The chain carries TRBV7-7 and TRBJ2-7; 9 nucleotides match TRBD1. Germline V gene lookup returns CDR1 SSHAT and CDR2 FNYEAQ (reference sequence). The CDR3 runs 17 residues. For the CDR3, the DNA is TGTGCTAGCAGCTTAGGAATTCCGGGACAGGGCTCCTACGAGCAGTACTTC. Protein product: CASSLGIPGQGSYEQYF.

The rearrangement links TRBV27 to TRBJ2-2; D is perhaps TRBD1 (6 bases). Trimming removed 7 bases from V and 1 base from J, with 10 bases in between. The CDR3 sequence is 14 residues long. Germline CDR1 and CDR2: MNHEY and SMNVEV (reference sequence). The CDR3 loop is CASMGAVNTGELFF. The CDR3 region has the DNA TGTGCCAGCATGGGGGCAGTGAACACCGGGGAGCTGTTTTTT.

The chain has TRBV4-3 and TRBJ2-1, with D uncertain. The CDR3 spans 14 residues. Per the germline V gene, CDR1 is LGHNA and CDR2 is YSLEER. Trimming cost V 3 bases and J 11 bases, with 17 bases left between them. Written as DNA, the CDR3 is TGCGCCAGCAGCCAGGAGTGGGTAGTAAGCCAGCAGTTCTTC. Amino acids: CASSQEWVVSQQFF.

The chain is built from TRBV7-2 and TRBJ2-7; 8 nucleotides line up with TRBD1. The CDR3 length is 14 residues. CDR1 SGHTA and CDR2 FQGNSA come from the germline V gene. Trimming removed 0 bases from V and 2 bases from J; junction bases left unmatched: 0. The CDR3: CASSLADRAYEQYF. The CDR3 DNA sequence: TGTGCCAGCAGCTTAGCGGACAGGGCCTACGAGCAGTACTTC.

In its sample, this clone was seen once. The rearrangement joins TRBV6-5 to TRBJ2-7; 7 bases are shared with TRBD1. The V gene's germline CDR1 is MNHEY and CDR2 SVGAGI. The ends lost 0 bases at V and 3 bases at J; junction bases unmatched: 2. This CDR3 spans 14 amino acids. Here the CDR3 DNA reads TGTGCCAGCAGTTACTCGTCAGGGGGCTACGAGCAGTACTTC. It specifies CASSYSSGGYEQYF.